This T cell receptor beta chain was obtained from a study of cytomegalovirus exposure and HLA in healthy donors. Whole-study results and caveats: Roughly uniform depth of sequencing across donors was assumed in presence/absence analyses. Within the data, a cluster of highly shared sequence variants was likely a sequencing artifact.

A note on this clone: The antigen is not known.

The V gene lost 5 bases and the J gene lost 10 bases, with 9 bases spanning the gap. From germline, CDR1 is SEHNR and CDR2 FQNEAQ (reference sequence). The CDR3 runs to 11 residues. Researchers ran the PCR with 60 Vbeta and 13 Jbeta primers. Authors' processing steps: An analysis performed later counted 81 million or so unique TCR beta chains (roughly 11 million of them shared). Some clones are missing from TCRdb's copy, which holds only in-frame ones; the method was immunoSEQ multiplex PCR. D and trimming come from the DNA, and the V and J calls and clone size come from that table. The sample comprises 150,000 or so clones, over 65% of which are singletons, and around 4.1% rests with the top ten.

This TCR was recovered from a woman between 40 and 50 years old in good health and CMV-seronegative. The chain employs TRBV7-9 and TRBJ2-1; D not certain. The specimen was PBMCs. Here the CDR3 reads CASSPTEEQFF. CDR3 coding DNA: TGTGCCAGCAGCCCCACCGAGGAGCAGTTCTTC.